This T cell receptor beta chain was obtained from a study of T-cell memory formation after mild COVID-19 (dated by TCRdb to the early 2020s). With regard to the full study: TCR sequence clusters from the two donors were largely donor specific. In a couple of donors, T-cell clones that expanded and contracted after mild COVID-19 were followed by sequencing TCRalpha and TCRbeta repertoires longitudinally. The cohort comprised two young, previously healthy adult volunteers, one female and one male.

Ficoll-Paque density gradient centrifugation was used to isolate PBMCs. Including cysteine and phenylalanine, the CDR3 has 17 amino acids. Only the CDR3 part of the read is kept: 51 bases, read in frame from the first base. Trimming removed 0 bases from V and 0 bases from J, leaving 14 bases between the germline ends. A remark on this clonotype: Its antigen remains unidentified. The sample holds no much larger clone one base away, and base qualities are not on file.

The listed sequencing device is Illumina NovaSeq 6000. cDNA libraries for TCRalpha and TCRbeta were prepared by 5'RACE using constant-segment primers, with sample barcodes and unique molecular identifiers added. Trizol reagent was used to extract RNA from every sample. Libraries were amplified in two PCR steps, with a second sample barcode and Illumina TruSeq adapters added in the second step. Libraries were sequenced on an Illumina NovaSeq with 2 x 150 bp paired-end reads. The authors' analysis ran thus. The reads were demultiplexed and collapsed into UMI-guided consensus sequences using migec v1.2.7. Using mixcr v2.1.11, the UMI consensuses were aligned to TRA and TRB V and J templates and assembled into clonotypes. Clonotypes were classified as expanded or contracted when called significant by both edgeR and NoisET, with noise models trained on biological replicates. For edgeR calls, a false discovery rate-adjusted p below 0.01 and a log2 fold-change threshold of 1 were applied. As an exploratory analysis of dynamics, max-normalized trajectories of the 1000 most abundant clonotypes were examined with PCA combined with hierarchical clustering. Separately sequenced CD4+ and CD8+ repertoires were used to assign a CD4 or CD8 phenotype to each responding clone. TCRdb redid the processing of the public reads, applying fastp at Q25 and MiXCR, and retained in-frame beta chains. Every CDR3 protein is listed once, alongside the most common genes and DNA of its rows. The V and J calls and clone size come from TCRdb's table, not from the authors' own analysis. The table for this sample lists around 110,000 distinct CDR3 sequences; roughly 14% of them were counted only once. The ten most abundant clones make up about 39% of the sample.

What the authors observed across the whole study: The study included only a couple of mild cases, and larger cohorts that include severe cases with pre-infection samples were judged to be necessary. Clones that contracted from day 15 to 85 showed balanced CD4/CD8 phenotypes, whereas a second wave of clones that expanded from day 15 to 37 leaned towards CD4+. Some responding clones were detected in pre-infection memory, which suggested that pre-existing cross-reactive memory T cells had joined the SARS-CoV-2 response. Contracting CD4+ clones turned up mainly in the CM and EM memory subsets, whereas EMRA was where CD8+ clones were enriched. SARS-CoV-2 specificity of the second-wave clones peaking on day 37 was not confirmed.

The specimen sequenced was PBMCs or a T cell subset sorted from them (not recorded which). Rearrangement joined TRBV12-3 or TRBV12-4 to TRBJ1-1; the D gene is possibly TRBD1, with 5 bases matching. This TCR was sampled from a man aged 18 to 29 who had mild COVID-19 (a few samples of this study predate the infection). The sample titles of this study are shuffled in the database, so cell type and time point are left out; the donor was told from shared clones. The CDR3 amino acid sequence is: CASSLAFGASLNTEAFF. The DNA sequence is given as TGTGCCAGCAGTTTAGCGTTTGGGGCAAGCTTGAACACTGAAGCTTTCTTT.